Each of the 16 T cell receptor beta chains below was sequenced from the same sample in a study of blood T cell repertoires in COVID-19. Measured with immunoSEQ multiplex PCR; TCRdb has only the in-frame clones, and not every one. The sample holds more than 75,000 clones; around 84% are singletons and the top ten take approximately 10%. Sequencing was carried out using peripheral blood. The receptors come from a human donor in a cohort sampled during active COVID-19.

The chain employs TRBV15 and TRBJ1-1; D is undetermined. Trimming stripped 4 bases from V and 7 bases from J, with 10 bases between. The CDR3 contains 12 residues. CDR1 and CDR2 (germline): LNHNV, YYDKDF (reference sequence). Written as DNA, the CDR3 is TGTGCCACCAGCATCCCCGGGGATGAAGCTTTCTTT. It is translated as CATSIPGDEAFF.

This clone was picked up one time. The rearrangement links TRBV6-5 to TRBJ2-2; 7 nucleotides align to TRBD2. J lost 5 bases, V lost 7 bases, and 10 bases had no gene match. The CDR3 sequence is 15 residues long. Per the germline V gene, CDR1 is MNHEY and CDR2 is SVGAGI. The CDR3 loop is CASTLGGAGTGELFF. CDR3 nucleotide sequence: TGTGCCAGCACTCTCGGGGGAGCGGGGACCGGGGAGCTGTTTTTT.

The chain uses TRBV5-5 and TRBJ2-1; 9 nucleotides agree with TRBD1. This CDR3 is built from 16 residues. V shed 2 bases and J 7 bases; nucleotides not matched to a gene: 10. From germline, CDR1 is SGHKS and CDR2 YYEKEE (reference sequence). CDR3 bases: TGTGCCAGCAGCTTTAACACCGGGACAGGGAGGAATGAGCAGTTCTTC. It is translated as CASSFNTGTGRNEQFF.

The DNA of the CDR3 is TGTGCCAGCAGTTTGGGGCATAGCAATCAGCCCCAGCATTTT. Protein product: CASSLGHSNQPQHF. The V call is TRBV28, the J call TRBJ1-5; D perhaps matches TRBD1 (5 bases). This CDR3 has 14 residues. Germline loops: CDR1 MDHEN, CDR2 SYDVKM. Trimming left V 3 bases short and J 0 bases short, with 6 bases between.

This clone was recorded once. V and J are TRBV18 and TRBJ1-2; D is ambiguous. From germline, CDR1 is KGHSH and CDR2 LQKENI. The CDR3 length is 12 residues. V was trimmed by 2 bases and J by 8 bases, leaving 9 bases between them. The CDR3 DNA is TGTGCCAGCTCACCATCGGGGAGCGGCTACACCTTC. Its translation: CASSPSGSGYTF.

This chain connects TRBV5-8 to TRBJ2-1, with a possible D match to TRBD2 (6 bases). Germline V lookup: CDR1 SGHTS, CDR2 YDEGEE. V lost 4 bases and J lost 5, with 16 bases in between. The CDR3 is made up of 15 amino acids. The CDR3 sequence: CASSRGRMRDNEQFF. In DNA form, the CDR3 reads TGTGCCAGCAGCCGGGGGAGGATGAGAGACAATGAGCAGTTCTTC. Together with reference TRBV5-8 and TRBJ2-1, the CDR3 gives the full variable domain: EAGVTQSPTHLIKTRGQQATLRCSPISGHTSVYWYQQALGLGLQFLLWYDEGEERNRGNFPPRFSGRQFPNYSSELNVNALELEDSALYLCASSRGRMRDNEQFFGPGTRLTVL.

V usage is TRBV19 and J usage is TRBJ1-5; D possibly corresponds to TRBD1 (5 bases). Germline CDR1 and CDR2: LNHDA and SQIVND (reference sequence). The CDR3 has 16 amino acids. V was clipped by 3 bases and J by 4 bases, with 16 bases between them. CDR3 protein: CASSMGLRVGNQPQHF. As DNA, the CDR3 is TGTGCCAGTAGTATGGGGCTCCGGGTGGGGAATCAGCCCCAGCATTTT.

The J gene is TRBJ1-2, the V gene TRBV5-1; 9 positions match TRBD1. V shed 4 bases and J 2 bases; nucleotides not matched to a gene: 12. The CDR3 length is 17 residues. Germline V lookup: CDR1 SGHRS, CDR2 YFSETQ. CDR3 region: CASSNQPPGQGNYGYTF. The CDR3 DNA follows: TGCGCCAGCAGCAACCAACCTCCGGGACAGGGAAACTATGGCTACACCTTC. The complete variable domain, with remaining parts taken from reference TRBV5-1 and TRBJ1-2, reads KAGVTQTPRYLIKTRGQQVTLSCSPISGHRSVSWYQQTPGQGLQFLFEYFSETQRNKGNFPGRFSGRQFSNSRSEMNVSTLELGDSALYLCASSNQPPGQGNYGYTFGSGTRLTVV.

This chain connects TRBV11-2 to TRBJ2-7; TRBD1 agrees at 7 bases. V shed 3 bases and J 2 bases; nucleotides not matched to a gene: 4. The germline V gene encodes CDR1 SGHAT and CDR2 FQNNGV. CDR3 length equals 14 residues. This CDR3 is CASSFSGQTYEQYF. As DNA, the CDR3 is TGTGCCAGCAGCTTTTCGGGACAGACCTACGAGCAGTACTTC.

The rearrangement joins TRBV5-1 to TRBJ1-1, with 8 bases identical to TRBD1. The length of the CDR3 is 14 residues. Trimming took 0 bases from V and 4 from J; bases not matched to a gene: 2. CDR1 is SGHRS and CDR2 is YFSETQ in the germline V gene. In DNA, the CDR3 is TGCGCCAGCAGCTTGGGGACAGGGACCACTGAAGCTTTCTTT. Residues: CASSLGTGTTEAFF.

This sequence joins TRBV6-6 and TRBJ2-1, with TRBD2 matching 8 bases. Germline lookup yields CDR1 MNHNY and CDR2 SVGAGI (reference sequence). The CDR3 has 14 residues. V shed 1 base, J shed 8 bases, and the junction held 4 bases outside the gene matches. CDR3 nucleotide sequence: TGTGCCAGCAGTTACTGGCGGGAGGAGGATGAGCAGTTCTTC. As protein: CASSYWREEDEQFF.

The chain links TRBV3-1 (or the pseudogene TRBV3-2) to TRBJ2-7; D is possibly TRBD1 (5 bases). From germline, CDR1 is LGHDT and CDR2 YNNKEL (reference sequence). The CDR3 consists of 15 residues. Trimming left V 3 bases short and J 7 bases short, with 19 bases between. CDR3 sequence: CASSQGPTTALEQYF. The CDR3 bases are TGTGCCAGCAGCCAGGGTCCGACGACAGCCTTGGAGCAGTACTTC.

This clone has a single count. The V gene is TRBV5-1, the J gene TRBJ2-5; perhaps TRBD2 as D (5 bases). Germline assignment: CDR1 SGHRS and CDR2 YFSETQ. Trimming took off 4 bases at V and 5 bases at J, with 18 bases between the two ends. CDR3 length: 15 residues. CDR3 protein: CASSAGITLGETQYF. CDR3 bases: TGCGCCAGCAGCGCCGGGATCACTCTCGGGGAGACCCAGTACTTC.

This clone was found once. The rearrangement links TRBV2 to TRBJ2-1, with 11 bases identical to TRBD2. Germline V gene data show CDR1 as SNHLY and CDR2 as FYNNEI. Trimming cost V 8 bases and J 6 bases; bases outside gene matches: 6. The length of the CDR3 is 14 residues. The CDR3 sequence: CASVAGGRFNEQFF. CDR3 DNA sequence: TGTGCCAGCGTAGCGGGAGGGCGGTTCAATGAGCAGTTCTTC.

The V call is TRBV28, the J call TRBJ2-2; D remains unclear. This CDR3 region has 15 residues. Deletions cut 5 bases from V and 6 bases from J, with 16 bases between. CDR1 is MDHEN and CDR2 is SYDVKM in the germline V gene. In nucleotides, the CDR3 is TGTGCCAGCAGTCCTATCCCCCCTCCCCCCGGGGAGCTGTTTTTT. This codes for CASSPIPPPPGELFF.

The genes are TRBV2 and TRBJ2-5, with 8 bases matching TRBD2. Germline V CDR1 and CDR2: SNHLY, FYNNEI. The CDR3 length is 14 residues. The V and J ends lost 6 bases and 3 bases, in that order; junction bases with no gene match: 6. CDR3 residues: CASSGRGGEETQYF. CDR3 DNA: TGTGCCAGCAGCGGACGGGGGGGAGAAGAGACCCAGTACTTC.